This is a list of T cell receptor beta chains from one sample in a study of blood T cell repertoires in COVID-19. Clones were sequenced by immunoSEQ multiplex PCR, and TCRdb holds only the in-frame ones, with some missing. The sample lists tens of thousands of clones; about 88% were seen once. Sequences were obtained from peripheral blood. These receptors all stem from a woman aged 65 to 85 with active COVID-19. The CDR3 runs from the conserved cysteine through the conserved F or W. Each record gives: V gene, CDR3 protein.

TRBV28,CASSFPGLAGTGEQYF
TRBV6-5,CASGGNWNTEAFF
TRBV7-8,CASSSGWDSVAGNTIYF
TRBV3-1/TRBV3-2,CASSTPGTGKTMNTEAFF
TRBV13,CASSTDRGPNSPLHF
TRBV28,CASSYSGDNQETQYF
TRBV5-1,CASSLGLAGEVYEQYF
TRBV6-5,CASSSSTGLYEQYF
TRBV21-1,CASSKSRPGLAGKCVPPNTDTQYF
TRBV19,CASAKDYNYQGEQFF
TRBV5-1,CASSLGTGWNQPQHF
TRBV9,CASSVAGGTPAEQYF